Each of the 10 T cell receptor beta chains below was sequenced from the same sample in a study of T cells in Graves' hyperthyroidism and ophthalmopathy. Template material for amplifying TCR beta CDR3 regions consisted of RNA transcripts. When the TCR CDR3 underwent first-round RT-PCR, the HTBI primer set was used. TCRdb processed the multiplex PCR reads anew with MiXCR; each CDR3 protein has one entry. The data contain about 560,000 distinct CDR3 sequences, over 15% of them singletons. The sequenced sample consisted of blood. These receptors originate from a woman aged 18 to 35 with Graves' hyperthyroidism.

The CDR3 region is CSARDPASGVTEAFF. As DNA, the CDR3 is TGCAGTGCTAGAGATCCGGCTTCCGGGGTCACTGAAGCTTTCTTT. The chain carries TRBV20-1 and TRBJ1-1; D is uncertain. The germline gives CDR1 DFQATT, CDR2 SNEGSKA (reference sequence). V lost 0 bases and J 4 bases, leaving 15 bases between the germline ends. The CDR3 is 15 residues long.

The chain carries TRBV5-1 and TRBJ2-5; D is unclear. The CDR3 spans 13 residues. The V end was cut by 2 bases, the J end by 5 bases, with 10 bases between. CDR1 is SGHRS, CDR2 YFSETQ, per germline. As DNA, the CDR3 is TGCGCCAGCAGCTTAGAAATGGGGGAGACCCAGTACTTC. Protein sequence: CASSLEMGETQYF.

CDR3 DNA sequence: TGTGCCAGCGGACCGGGACAGGGCATCCATGAGCAGTTCTTC. Translating gives CASGPGQGIHEQFF. The V gene is TRBV27, the J gene TRBJ2-1, with 9 bases lining up with TRBD1. The length of the CDR3 is 14 residues. Germline assignment: CDR1 MNHEY and CDR2 SMNVEV (reference sequence). V shed 8 bases and J 8 bases; nucleotides not matched to a gene: 10.

This clonotype has just a few counts. The rearrangement links TRBV4-1 to TRBJ1-2, with D unclear. CDR1 and CDR2 from the germline V gene are MGHRA and YSYEKL. This CDR3 is 17 amino acids long. The ends were cut back, 0 bases at V and 6 bases at J, with 20 bases in the middle. CDR3 amino acids: CASSQEYFHSRFHGYTF. For the CDR3, the DNA is TGCGCCAGCAGCCAAGAGTATTTCCACAGCCGCTTTCATGGCTACACCTTC.

About this clonotype: Being one base from a much bigger clone, this may be a read error. This chain uses TRBV30 with TRBJ2-7; 7 bases match TRBD2. Per germline, CDR1 GTSNPN and CDR2 SVGIG (reference sequence). This CDR3 is 14 amino acids long. CDR3 sequence (DNA): TGTGCCCGGAGTCGGGGAGCGGGATTGTACGAGCAGTACTTC. Translating it yields CARSRGAGLYEQYF.

Many counts were recorded for this clonotype. The chain recombines TRBV24-1 with TRBJ2-3, with TRBD2 identical over 11 bases. After removal of 3 bases from V and 0 bases from J, the junction contained 7 bases not matched to a gene. The V gene's germline CDR1 is KGHDR and CDR2 SFDVKD. This CDR3 comprises 18 residues. CDR3 DNA: TGTGCCACCAGTGATCCCCTTGGGACTAGCGGAAGCACAGATACGCAGTATTTT. It specifies CATSDPLGTSGSTDTQYF.

V and J are TRBV7-9 and TRBJ1-4, with 8 bases identical to TRBD1. The V gene's germline CDR1 is SEHNR and CDR2 FQNEAQ (reference sequence). The CDR3 totals 14 residues. V lost 8 bases, J lost 4 bases, and 6 bases stayed unmatched. CDR3 region: CASGKTGDNEKLFF. In nucleotides, the CDR3 is TGTGCCAGCGGAAAGACAGGGGATAATGAAAAACTGTTTTTT.

This clonotype was observed a few times. The chain links TRBV28 to TRBJ2-2, with a tentative D call TRBD2 (11 bases). CDR1 and CDR2 from the germline V gene are MDHEN and SYDVKM. The CDR3 extends over 16 amino acids. V lost 4 bases to trimming and J lost 6 bases, with 18 bases between them. CDR3: CASSWDRGLAAGELFF. Here the CDR3 DNA reads TGTGCCAGCAGTTGGGACAGGGGACTAGCGGCCGGGGAGCTGTTTTTT.

The sample holds many counts of this clonotype. The chain uses TRBV20-1 and TRBJ2-3; no clear D. Trimming pared 0 bases from V and 2 bases from J, leaving 9 bases between. The V gene's germline CDR1 is DFQATT and CDR2 SNEGSKA (reference sequence). CDR3 size: 14 residues. In nucleotides, the CDR3 is TGCAGTGCTAGAGACCATCTTGACACAGATACGCAGTATTTT. Translated, it gives CSARDHLDTDTQYF.

In regard to this clonotype: A much more abundant neighbour one base away suggests this may be a read error. The V and J genes are TRBV5-1 and TRBJ2-1; a weak D match, TRBD1 (6 bases). This CDR3 comprises 16 residues. The ends were cut back, 4 bases at V and 2 bases at J, with 16 bases in the middle. Germline V gene lookup returns CDR1 SGHRS and CDR2 YFSETQ. CDR3 bases: TGCGCCAGCAGCAAGGGACATGGGGGACCCTACAATGAGCAGTTCTTC. Protein product: CASSKGHGGPYNEQFF.